Below, 11 T cell receptor beta chains from the same sample are listed, as sequenced in a study of Ad26.COV2.S vaccination and SARS-CoV-2 variants (dated by TCRdb to about 2021). The method was the immunoSEQ multiplex PCR assay. Sourced from immuneACCESS, this table was stored by TCRdb with only in-frame sequences that have V and J called. A share of the clones is absent; for the studies checked, an unresolved V gene accounts for under half, and the remainder has no known explanation. The sample has more than 150,000 clones on record, roughly nine tenths of them singletons. The ten largest clones take up 5% to 6.5% of the sample. What the time point label conveys for this sample: individuals recovered from natural SARS-CoV-2 infection. The specimen was peripheral blood, collected after recovery from COVID-19. The receptors come from a human donor who had recovered from COVID-19.

The genes are TRBV18 and TRBJ2-3; 11 bases agree with TRBD2. The CDR3 loop spans 16 amino acids. V lost 0 bases, J lost 4 bases, and 3 bases stayed unmatched. Germline assignment: CDR1 KGHSH and CDR2 LQKENI. CDR3 loop: CASSPPLAGGPDTQYF. CDR3 nucleotide sequence: TGTGCCAGCTCACCACCTCTAGCGGGGGGACCAGATACGCAGTATTTT.

The CDR3 here is CASSPQISYNEQFF. The CDR3 DNA reads TGTGCCAGCAGCCCCCAGATCTCCTACAATGAGCAGTTCTTC. The chain employs TRBV5-5 and TRBJ2-1; D is uncertain. The CDR3 sequence is 14 residues long. The V gene lost 4 bases and the J gene lost 0 bases, with 8 bases spanning the gap. Germline V lookup: CDR1 SGHKS, CDR2 YYEKEE (reference sequence).

The chain employs TRBV12-3 or TRBV12-4 and TRBJ1-5, with no clear D. V was clipped by 5 bases and J by 1 base, with 3 bases between them. There are 12 residues in the CDR3. In nucleotides, the CDR3 is TGTGCCAGCAGTCACAGCAATCAGCCCCAGCATTTT. Its protein product is CASSHSNQPQHF.

This chain uses TRBV19 with TRBJ2-3; 15 bases match TRBD2. The V and J ends lost 6 bases and 5 bases, in that order; junction bases with no gene match: 3. The CDR3 loop spans 15 amino acids. Germline V lookup: CDR1 LNHDA, CDR2 SQIVND (reference sequence). The CDR3 is CASSGLAGGQDTQYF. The CDR3, as DNA: TGTGCCAGTAGCGGACTAGCGGGGGGGCAAGATACGCAGTATTTT.

The chain has TRBV29-1 and TRBJ2-7; maybe TRBD1 (6 bases). Germline V gene data show CDR1 as SQVTM and CDR2 as ANQGSEA. The CDR3 is made up of 15 amino acids. Trimming removed 2 bases from V and 1 base from J, with 15 bases in between. Here the CDR3 reads CSVERPLDSSYEQYF. The CDR3 coding sequence is TGCAGCGTTGAAAGGCCTCTGGACAGTTCCTACGAGCAGTACTTC.

V gene TRBV7-9 combines with J gene TRBJ2-4; D call uncertain. V dropped 2 bases and J dropped 0 bases, with 8 bases sitting between them. Germline V lookup: CDR1 SEHNR, CDR2 FQNEAQ (reference sequence). The CDR3 is 15 amino acids. The CDR3 DNA follows: TGTGCCAGCAGCTTAAGCGACGGAGCCAAAAACATTCAGTACTTC. It yields the protein CASSLSDGAKNIQYF.

The CDR3 here is CASSLRGGEQFF. The CDR3, as DNA: TGTGCCAGCAGCTTAAGAGGCGGTGAGCAGTTCTTC. The chain recombines TRBV7-2 with TRBJ2-1; D gene unclear. The CDR3 sequence is 12 residues long. V was pared by 2 bases and J by 9 bases, with 8 bases between. In germline, CDR1 is SGHTA, CDR2 FQGNSA.

The V gene is TRBV5-1, the J gene TRBJ2-1, with D perhaps TRBD2 (6 bases). CDR1 is SGHRS and CDR2 is YFSETQ in the germline V gene. Trimming took 0 bases from V and 6 from J, leaving 16 bases between them. The CDR3 runs to 16 residues. DNA of the CDR3: TGCGCCAGCAGCTTGGGCCGGGACTCCCCCTTCAATGAGCAGTTCTTC. This sequence encodes CASSLGRDSPFNEQFF.

The chain couples TRBV11-2 to TRBJ1-6, with D perhaps TRBD1 (6 bases). Germline CDR1 is SGHAT and CDR2 is FQNNGV. Trimming stripped 0 bases from V and 10 bases from J, with 10 bases between. There are 14 residues in the CDR3. CDR3 residues: CASSLDQGLSPLHF. The CDR3, as DNA: TGTGCCAGCAGCTTAGACCAGGGGTTGTCACCCCTCCACTTT.

The chain employs TRBV3-1 (or the pseudogene TRBV3-2) and TRBJ1-1, with D possibly TRBD1 on 5 matching bases. The CDR3 consists of 15 residues. The germline gives CDR1 LGHDT, CDR2 YNNKEL (reference sequence). V was pared by 3 bases and J by 6 bases, with 17 bases between. The CDR3 DNA reads as TGTGCCAGCAGCCACCCCAAAAGGGGAGTCTCTGAAGCTTTCTTT. Translating it yields CASSHPKRGVSEAFF.

The genes are TRBV5-6 and TRBJ2-7; 9 nucleotides line up with TRBD1. J lost 5 bases, V lost 4 bases, and 7 bases had no gene match. Germline CDR1 and CDR2: SGHDT and YYEEEE. The length of the CDR3 is 14 residues. The CDR3 reads CASSPGTGRNEQYF. CDR3 DNA sequence: TGTGCCAGCAGCCCCGGGACAGGGAGGAACGAGCAGTACTTC.